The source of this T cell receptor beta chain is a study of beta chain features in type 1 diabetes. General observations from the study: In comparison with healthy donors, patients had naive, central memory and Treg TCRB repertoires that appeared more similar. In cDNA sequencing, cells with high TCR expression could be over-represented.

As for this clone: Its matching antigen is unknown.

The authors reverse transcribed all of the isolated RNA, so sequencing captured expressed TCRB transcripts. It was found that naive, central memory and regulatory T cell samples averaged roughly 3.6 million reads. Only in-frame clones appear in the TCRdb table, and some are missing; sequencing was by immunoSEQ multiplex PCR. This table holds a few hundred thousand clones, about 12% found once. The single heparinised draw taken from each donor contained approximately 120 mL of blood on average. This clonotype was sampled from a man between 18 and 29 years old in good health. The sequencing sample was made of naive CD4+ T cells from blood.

This CDR3 reads CASSKGTGNQPQHF. CDR3 bases: TGTGCCAGTAGTAAAGGGACAGGGAATCAGCCCCAGCATTTT. The rearrangement uses TRBV19 and TRBJ1-5; 9 nucleotides line up with TRBD1. This CDR3 comprises 14 residues. V dropped 4 bases and J dropped 4; count of bases not matched to a gene: 2. Germline values: CDR1 LNHDA, CDR2 SQIVND (reference sequence).